This TCR beta chain is drawn from a study of T cell repertoires in cytomegalovirus infection. Study-wide results and limits: The cumulative frequency of public TCR beta families identified carriers of CMV plus the relevant HLA.

TCRdb reprocessed the reads via MiXCR and lists one record per CDR3 protein. This table has about 310,000 distinct CDR3 sequences, about a sixth appearing once. The CDR3 is made up of 14 amino acids. V shed 3 bases and J shed 3 bases, with 9 bases lying between them. There are many counts of this clonotype. Its antigen is not identified. The sample consisted of PBMCs. The chain joins TRBV12-3 or TRBV12-4 to TRBJ1-5; TRBD1 is a possible D gene (5 bases). This receptor was identified in a human donor in good health (CMV status not recorded). Some clones in this sample may be carry-over from other donors' samples. The CDR3 protein is CASSFDSHNQPQHF. The CDR3 DNA is TGTGCCAGCAGTTTCGACAGCCACAATCAGCCCCAGCATTTT.